This T cell receptor beta chain was obtained from a study of cytomegalovirus exposure and HLA in healthy donors. In the case of this clone: The antigen remains undetermined.

Study-wide findings and caveats: By HLA locus, TCR association rates varied in a later analysis, with DRB1 showing the most and HLA-C the fewest. Clonal expansion, a later analysis showed, was greater in HLA-associated TCR beta chains than in equally common others.

It was with 60 Vbeta and 13 Jbeta primers that the PCR ran. Sequencing was performed with immunoSEQ multiplex PCR; in TCRdb, only in-frame clones are kept and a portion is missing. The sample lists roughly 140,000 clones, 70% to 80% occurring once. CDR3 size: 12 residues. The V end lost 10 bases, the J end lost 3 bases, and 12 bases lay between the germline ends. The germline V gene has CDR1 MNHNY and CDR2 SVGAGI (reference sequence). The sequenced sample consisted of PBMCs. The clonotype comes from a male donor in good health and CMV-seronegative. The rearrangement joins TRBV6-6 to TRBJ1-1; possible D gene TRBD1, 5 bases. As DNA, the CDR3 is TGTGCCACCCGCGGGGCGGACACTGAAGCTTTCTTT. Translating gives CATRGADTEAFF.